This TCR beta chain stems from a study of blood T cell repertoires in COVID-19. Source study methods: Quantification of nucleated cells was approximated via reference gene primer amplification. Produced via immunoSEQ multiplex PCR; TCRdb's table is partial and in-frame only. The V and J calls and clone size were taken over from that table, and D and trimming were inferred from the DNA. The sample consists of fewer than 350,000 clones, around 90% of them appearing once. Study members were between roughly 18 and 100 years old and lived in 20 to 25 US regions. Germline V gives CDR1 SGHNT, CDR2 YENEEA. The V gene lost 2 bases and the J gene lost 0 bases, with 6 bases spanning the gap. The CDR3 loop spans 14 amino acids.

Sequenced input: PBMCs or T cells enriched from blood (not recorded which). V is TRBV11-3 and J is TRBJ2-3; D not resolved. This receptor was obtained from a woman aged 18-35 years with acute COVID-19. In nucleotides, the CDR3 is TGTGCCAGCAGCTTAAGTAGAAGCACAGATACGCAGTATTTT. Its protein product is CASSLSRSTDTQYF.